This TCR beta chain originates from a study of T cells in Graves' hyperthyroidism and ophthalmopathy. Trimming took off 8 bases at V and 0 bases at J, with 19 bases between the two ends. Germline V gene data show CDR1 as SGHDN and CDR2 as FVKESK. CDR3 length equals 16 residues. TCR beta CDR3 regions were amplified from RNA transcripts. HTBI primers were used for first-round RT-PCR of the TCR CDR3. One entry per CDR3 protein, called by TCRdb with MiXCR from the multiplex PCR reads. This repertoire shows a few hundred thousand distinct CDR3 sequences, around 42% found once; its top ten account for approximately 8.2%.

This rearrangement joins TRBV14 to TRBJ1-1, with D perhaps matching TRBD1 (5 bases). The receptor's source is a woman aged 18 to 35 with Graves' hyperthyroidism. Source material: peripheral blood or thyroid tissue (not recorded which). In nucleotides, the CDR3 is TGTGCCAGCTCACCACGGGAAGGGGCCATGAACACTGAAGCTTTCTTT. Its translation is CASSPREGAMNTEAFF.